Listed here is a single T cell receptor beta chain. These data originate in a study of blood T cell repertoires in COVID-19. As for the study in general: Donors in the United States, Italy and Spain gave samples during acute or convalescent COVID-19. PBMCs, B-cell-depleted T cells, or T cells provided the cDNA or gDNA that made up the material.

Original analysis: For nucleated cells, counts were estimated from reference gene primer amplification. Produced via immunoSEQ multiplex PCR; TCRdb's table is partial and in-frame only. That table furnishes V, J and clone size, whereas the DNA furnished D and trimming. The sample has 180,000 or so clones, 70% to 90% seen once. Unmatched junction bases numbered 6, after V lost 4 bases and J lost 0 bases. The CDR3 spans 16 residues. The germline V gene encodes CDR1 SGDLS and CDR2 YYNGEE. The clonotype comes from a woman in her 30s with acute or convalescent COVID-19. The rearrangement joins TRBV9 to TRBJ2-2; 7 bases agree with TRBD1. The sample consisted of peripheral blood. CDR3: CASSSTGTANTGELFF. As DNA, the CDR3 is TGTGCCAGCAGCTCTACCGGGACAGCGAACACCGGGGAGCTGTTTTTT. The variable domain in full, with the rest retrieved from reference TRBV9 and TRBJ2-2, is DSGVTQTPKHLITATGQRVTLRCSPRSGDLSVYWYQQSLDQGLQFLIQYYNGEERAKGNILERFSAQQFPDLHSELNLSSLELGDSALYFCASSSTGTANTGELFFGEGSRLTVL.